This TCR beta chain originates from a study of OX40 agonist ivuxolimab in advanced cancers. Study context: Past anti-PD-1, anti-PD-L1 or anti-CTLA-4 therapy was accepted, and 40% had received some.

Samples of blood were obtained at baseline, on cycle 4 day 1, and on cycle 7 day 1. A word on this clone: Its antigen remains unknown.

The data were produced by immunoSEQ multiplex PCR, yet TCRdb's version contains in-frame clones alone and is incomplete. The table lists about 86,000 clones, around nine tenths of them singletons, with approximately 1.5% in the top ten. This CDR3 spans 16 amino acids. Per the germline V gene, CDR1 is SGHRS and CDR2 is YFSETQ. With 0 bases clipped from V and 8 bases from J, the junction kept 8 bases outside the gene matches. Points from the study as a whole: Near-lowest levels of clonal expansion characterized partial responders at 0.1-3.0 mg/kg.

The chain employs TRBV5-1 and TRBJ2-1; TRBD2 agrees at 10 bases. Source: CD4+ or CD8+ T cells sorted from blood, taken in a trial of the OX40 agonist ivuxolimab. This clonotype was obtained from an adult with an advanced solid tumor such as melanoma, head and neck, liver or kidney cancer. CDR3 sequence (DNA): TGCGCCAGCAGCTTGGAAGGGGCTAGCGGGAGTCATGAGCAGTTCTTC. This encodes CASSLEGASGSHEQFF.